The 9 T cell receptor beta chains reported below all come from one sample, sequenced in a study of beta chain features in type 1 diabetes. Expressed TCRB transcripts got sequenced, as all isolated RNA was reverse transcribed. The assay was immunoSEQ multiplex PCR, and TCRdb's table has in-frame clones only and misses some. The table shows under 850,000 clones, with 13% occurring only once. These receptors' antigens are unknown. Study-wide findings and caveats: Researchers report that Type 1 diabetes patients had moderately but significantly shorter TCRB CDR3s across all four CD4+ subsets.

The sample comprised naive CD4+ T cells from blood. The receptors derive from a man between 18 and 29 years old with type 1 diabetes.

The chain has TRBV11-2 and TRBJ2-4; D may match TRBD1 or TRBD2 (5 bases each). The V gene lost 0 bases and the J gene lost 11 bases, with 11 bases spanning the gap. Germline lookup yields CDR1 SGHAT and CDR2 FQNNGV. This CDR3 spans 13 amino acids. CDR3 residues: CASSLEGTPFQYF. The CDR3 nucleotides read TGTGCCAGCAGCTTAGAAGGGACCCCTTTTCAGTACTTC.

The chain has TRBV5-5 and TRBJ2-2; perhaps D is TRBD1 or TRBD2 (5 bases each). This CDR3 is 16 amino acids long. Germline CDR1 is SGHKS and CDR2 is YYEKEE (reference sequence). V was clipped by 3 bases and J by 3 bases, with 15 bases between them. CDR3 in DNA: TGTGCCAGCAGCTCCACAGGACGGCGGGACACCGGGGAGCTGTTTTTT. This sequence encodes CASSSTGRRDTGELFF.

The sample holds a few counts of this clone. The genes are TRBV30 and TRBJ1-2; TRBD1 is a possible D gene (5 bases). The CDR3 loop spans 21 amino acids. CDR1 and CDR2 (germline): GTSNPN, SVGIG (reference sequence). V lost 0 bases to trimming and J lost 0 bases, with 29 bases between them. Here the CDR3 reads CAWSVLGLGKHDGGANYGYTF. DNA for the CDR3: TGTGCCTGGAGTGTACTAGGGCTCGGGAAGCACGATGGAGGGGCTAACTATGGCTACACCTTC.

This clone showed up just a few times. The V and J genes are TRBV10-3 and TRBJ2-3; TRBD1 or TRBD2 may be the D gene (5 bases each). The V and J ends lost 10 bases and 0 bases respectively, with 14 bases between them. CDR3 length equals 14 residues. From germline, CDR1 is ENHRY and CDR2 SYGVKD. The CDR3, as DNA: TGTGCCACCGTACGGGACGAGAGCACAGATACGCAGTATTTT. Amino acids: CATVRDESTDTQYF.

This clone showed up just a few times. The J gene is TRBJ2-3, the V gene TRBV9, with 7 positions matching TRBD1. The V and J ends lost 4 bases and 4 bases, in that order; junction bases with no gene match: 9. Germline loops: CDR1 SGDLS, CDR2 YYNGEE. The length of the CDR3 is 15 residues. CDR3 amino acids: CASSIRDSASDTQYF. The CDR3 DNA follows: TGTGCCAGCAGCATTCGGGACAGTGCCTCAGATACGCAGTATTTT.

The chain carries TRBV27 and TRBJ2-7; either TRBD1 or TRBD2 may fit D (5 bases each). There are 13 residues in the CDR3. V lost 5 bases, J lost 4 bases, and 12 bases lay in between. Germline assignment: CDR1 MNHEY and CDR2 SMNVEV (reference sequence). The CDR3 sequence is CASSLPWGYEQYF. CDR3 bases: TGTGCCAGCAGTCTCCCCTGGGGGTACGAGCAGTACTTC.

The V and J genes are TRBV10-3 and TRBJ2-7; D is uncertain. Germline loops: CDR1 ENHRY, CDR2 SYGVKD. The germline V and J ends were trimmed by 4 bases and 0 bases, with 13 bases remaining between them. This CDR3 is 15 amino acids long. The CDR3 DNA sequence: TGTGCCATCAGTGGTGGGGAACCAAGCTCCTACGAGCAGTACTTC. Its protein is CAISGGEPSSYEQYF.

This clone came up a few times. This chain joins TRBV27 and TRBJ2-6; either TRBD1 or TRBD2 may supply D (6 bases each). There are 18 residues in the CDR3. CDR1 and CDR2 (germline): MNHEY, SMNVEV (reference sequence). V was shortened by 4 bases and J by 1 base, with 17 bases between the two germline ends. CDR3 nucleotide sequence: TGTGCCAGCAGTTCCCTAGGGGGGCGAAATTCTGGGGCCAACGTCCTGACTTTC. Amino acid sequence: CASSSLGGRNSGANVLTF.

CDR3 amino acids: CASSPKGGRTNEQFF. The CDR3, as DNA: TGTGCCAGCAGCCCGAAGGGGGGTCGGACTAATGAGCAGTTCTTC. The chain combines TRBV5-4 with TRBJ2-1, with D perhaps TRBD1 or TRBD2 (6 bases each). Germline-derived CDR1 and CDR2 are SGHNT and YYREEE (reference sequence). The CDR3 contains 15 residues. The V end lost 4 bases, the J end lost 7 bases, and 18 bases lay between the germline ends.